These T cell receptor beta chains were read from a single sample in a study of blood T cell repertoires in COVID-19. Libraries were prepared by immunoSEQ multiplex PCR; TCRdb keeps only in-frame clonotypes and omits some of them. The sample records 85,000 to 120,000 clones, about four fifths being singletons. The source material was peripheral blood. These receptor sequences come from a human donor in a cohort sampled during active COVID-19. The CDR3 runs from the conserved cysteine through the conserved F or W. D genes are given only for firm matches. Size tells how often a clone was seen (once, few, many) or the class of an expanded clone, and some rows leave it out.

D gene	V gene	CDR3 length	clone size	J gene	CDR3 protein	CDR3 DNA
TRBD2	TRBV7-9	16	NA	TRBJ2-1	CASSKGASGGNDEQFF	TGTGCCAGCAGCAAAGGAGCTAGCGGGGGGAACGATGAGCAGTTCTTC
TRBD1	TRBV11-3	20	NA	TRBJ1-1	CASSLEGGLGTGGSGTEAFF	TGTGCCAGCAGCTTAGAAGGAGGTTTGGGGACAGGGGGCAGTGGCACTGAAGCTTTCTTT
NA	TRBV4-1	12	once	TRBJ2-1	CASSQRDNEQFF	TGCGCCAGCAGCCAACGAGACAATGAGCAGTTCTTC
TRBD1	TRBV4-1	15	once	TRBJ2-7	CASSQTGQDVNEQYF	TGCGCCAGCAGCCAGACGGGACAGGATGTTAACGAGCAGTACTTC
TRBD2	TRBV4-2	18	NA	TRBJ2-7	CASSQESLAGGPGYEQYF	TGTGCCAGCAGCCAAGAGTCCCTAGCGGGGGGGCCGGGCTACGAGCAGTACTTC
TRBD2	TRBV2	15	few	TRBJ2-7	CASSRTSGVTYEQYF	TGTGCCAGCAGTCGGACTAGCGGGGTGACATACGAGCAGTACTTC
NA	TRBV11-1	18	NA	TRBJ2-1	CASSLAWAGVPGDNEQFF	TGTGCCAGCAGCTTAGCGTGGGCAGGGGTCCCGGGTGACAATGAGCAGTTCTTC
TRBD1	TRBV6-6	14	NA	TRBJ2-5	CASSSGTGQETQYF	TGTGCCAGCAGTTCCGGGACAGGGCAAGAGACCCAGTACTTC
TRBD1	TRBV15	16	NA	TRBJ2-5	CATSNRTGSSAETQYF	TGTGCCACCAGCAATAGGACAGGGTCATCGGCAGAGACCCAGTACTTC
NA	TRBV5-4	16	NA	TRBJ2-6	CASSLASVTGANVLTF	TGTGCCAGCAGCTTGGCGAGTGTAACTGGGGCCAACGTCCTGACTTTC
TRBD2	TRBV5-1	15	NA	TRBJ2-7	CASSPKLAGNYEQYF	TGCGCCAGCAGCCCGAAACTAGCGGGGAACTACGAGCAGTACTTC
NA	TRBV30	16	NA	TRBJ1-5	CAWSDPGRGGNQPQHF	TGTGCCTGGAGTGACCCCGGGAGGGGAGGCAATCAGCCCCAGCATTTT
TRBD1	TRBV9	16	NA	TRBJ1-2	CASSVGGQLQSYGYTF	TGTGCCAGCAGCGTAGGGGGACAGCTTCAGTCCTATGGCTACACCTTC
TRBD1	TRBV5-1	14	few	TRBJ2-7	CASSSGQGFYEQYF	TGCGCCAGCAGCTCGGGACAGGGTTTCTACGAGCAGTACTTC
TRBD2	TRBV14	15	NA	TRBJ2-2	CASSFERGATGELFF	TGTGCCAGCAGCTTCGAGCGGGGGGCCACCGGGGAGCTGTTTTTT
TRBD2	TRBV28	16	NA	TRBJ2-7	CASSLVMPGGIREQYF	TGTGCCAGCAGTTTAGTTATGCCGGGGGGTATTCGCGAGCAGTACTTC
NA	TRBV11-2	15	few	TRBJ1-2	CASSLVRGWNYGYTF	TGTGCCAGCAGCTTAGTGAGGGGGTGGAACTATGGCTACACCTTC
NA	TRBV6-5	15	NA	TRBJ2-7	CASTRLLGPSYEQYF	TGTGCCAGCACCAGATTGTTGGGGCCCTCCTACGAGCAGTACTTC
TRBD1	TRBV6-5	13	once	TRBJ2-7	CASSNGQGHEQYF	TGTGCCAGCAGTAACGGACAGGGCCACGAGCAGTACTTC
TRBD1	TRBV18	14	NA	TRBJ2-5	CASSPLQGAETQYF	TGTGCCAGCTCACCTCTACAGGGGGCGGAGACCCAGTACTTC
TRBD1	TRBV11-3	16	NA	TRBJ2-2	CASSVQGNRNTGELFF	TGTGCCAGCAGCGTACAGGGGAATAGGAACACCGGGGAGCTGTTTTTT
TRBD2	TRBV4-1	17	NA	TRBJ2-1	CASSQVRTSGASLEQFF	TGCGCCAGCAGCCAAGTGCGGACTAGCGGTGCGAGTCTGGAGCAGTTCTTC
TRBD2	TRBV5-6	15	NA	TRBJ2-7	CASSPGLAESYEQYF	TGTGCCAGCAGCCCGGGACTAGCTGAGTCCTACGAGCAGTACTTC
TRBD2	TRBV5-1	14	NA	TRBJ2-7	CASKKGLAGYEQYF	TGCGCCAGCAAAAAAGGACTAGCGGGATACGAGCAGTACTTC
TRBD1	TRBV7-9	18	NA	TRBJ2-7	CASSSSYPDRGRGYEQYF	TGTGCCAGCAGCTCTAGCTACCCCGACAGGGGAAGAGGCTACGAGCAGTACTTC
TRBD1	TRBV28	14	NA	TRBJ1-1	CASSSGGWDTEAFF	TGTGCCAGCAGTTCAGGGGGCTGGGACACTGAAGCTTTCTTT
TRBD2	TRBV10-3	18	NA	TRBJ2-7	CAISESLRGADSSYEQYF	TGTGCCATCAGTGAGTCGCTGCGGGGGGCGGATAGCTCCTACGAGCAGTACTTC
NA	TRBV5-6	17	few	TRBJ1-1	CASSLEVYRTGNTEAFF	TGTGCCAGCAGCTTGGAGGTTTATAGAACAGGGAACACTGAAGCTTTCTTT
NA	TRBV21-1	13	NA	TRBJ1-2	CASSSPVGGGYTF	TGTGCCAGCAGCAGCCCGGTCGGAGGTGGCTACACCTTC
TRBD2	TRBV11-3	15	NA	TRBJ2-1	CASSPPRGAYNEQFF	TGTGCCAGCAGCCCCCCACGGGGGGCCTACAATGAGCAGTTCTTC
TRBD2	TRBV5-1	14	NA	TRBJ2-2	CASSLASGTGELFF	TGCGCCAGCAGCTTAGCTAGCGGCACCGGGGAGCTGTTTTTT
TRBD1	TRBV5-1	17	few	TRBJ1-6	CASSFGTASSYNSPLHF	TGCGCCAGCAGCTTCGGGACAGCGAGCTCCTATAATTCACCCCTCCACTTT
NA	TRBV28	14	NA	TRBJ2-7	CASLGSRTSYEQYF	TGTGCCAGCCTCGGGTCCCGTACCTCCTACGAGCAGTACTTC
NA	TRBV28	11	NA	TRBJ2-5	CASSTTSLLYF	TGTGCCAGCAGTACTACTAGCCTTCTGTACTTC
NA	TRBV7-9	12	NA	TRBJ1-2	CASSLESYGYTF	TGTGCCAGCAGCTTAGAGAGCTATGGCTACACCTTC
NA	TRBV5-5	13	NA	TRBJ2-4	CASSTRTGNIQYF	TGTGCCAGCAGCACCCGGACGGGGAACATTCAGTACTTC
TRBD2	TRBV7-3	16	NA	TRBJ2-2	CASSRGTSRNTGELFF	TGTGCCAGCAGTCGAGGGACTAGCCGGAACACCGGGGAGCTGTTTTTT
NA	TRBV5-1	14	NA	TRBJ2-5	CASSLVGSQETQYF	TGCGCCAGCAGCTTGGTTGGCAGCCAAGAGACCCAGTACTTC
NA	TRBV18	14	NA	TRBJ1-5	CASSSQGSNQPQHF	TGTGCCAGCTCAAGTCAGGGAAGCAATCAGCCCCAGCATTTT
NA	TRBV5-6	15	NA	TRBJ1-1	CASSLSPGTNAEAFF	TGTGCCAGCAGCTTGAGTCCGGGGACAAACGCTGAAGCTTTCTTT
NA	TRBV21-1	17	NA	TRBJ2-1	CASSKFPSGGLEDEQFF	TGTGCCAGCAGCAAATTCCCTAGCGGGGGCCTCGAGGATGAGCAGTTCTTC
NA	TRBV15	13	NA	TRBJ1-5	CATSEGEGLAQHF	TGTGCCACCAGCGAGGGAGAAGGATTGGCCCAGCATTTT